The 17 T cell receptor beta chains below all came from one sample that was sequenced in a study of shared clonotypes between healthy human individuals. Sequenced by immunoSEQ multiplex PCR; TCRdb stores in-frame clones only, minus some. The table records approximately 740,000 clones, around two thirds of them present only once. Input material: memory CD4+ T cells sorted from blood. As to subset: CD45RA-negative fraction. Every receptor here comes from a young woman in good health.

The chain couples TRBV6-1 to TRBJ2-6; D unclear. V shed 3 bases and J shed 0 bases, with 6 bases lying between them. This CDR3 contains 15 residues. CDR1 MNHNS and CDR2 SASEGT come from the germline V gene. CDR3 bases: TGTGCCAGCAGTGATCGTCCCTCTGGGGCCAACGTCCTGACTTTC. Amino acids: CASSDRPSGANVLTF.

This clone was seen just once. The rearrangement links TRBV6-6 to TRBJ1-3; maybe TRBD1 (5 bases). Trimming removed 4 bases from V and 4 bases from J, with 17 bases in between. Germline V lookup: CDR1 MNHNY, CDR2 SVGAGI (reference sequence). CDR3 size: 16 residues. The CDR3 DNA reads TGTGCCAGCAGTTCCCCGGGAGGGGTTATGGGAAACACCATATATTTT. Its translation: CASSSPGGVMGNTIYF.

This chain connects TRBV30 to TRBJ2-3, with 10 bases matching TRBD2. The CDR3 length is 16 residues. Germline trimming cut 0 bases from V and 5 bases from J; bases unmatched to any gene: 8. The germline gives CDR1 GTSNPN, CDR2 SVGIG (reference sequence). CDR3 sequence reads: CAWSVGLAGVGDTQYF. CDR3 bases: TGTGCCTGGAGTGTAGGCCTAGCGGGAGTTGGAGATACGCAGTATTTT.

This sequence joins TRBV5-6 and TRBJ1-5; unclear D gene. This CDR3 is 12 amino acids long. Deletions cut 2 bases from V and 7 bases from J, with 7 bases between. Germline lookup yields CDR1 SGHDT and CDR2 YYEEEE. CDR3 protein: CASSFFGQPQHF. In nucleotides, the CDR3 is TGTGCCAGCAGCTTCTTCGGCCAGCCCCAGCATTTT.

The genes are TRBV28 and TRBJ2-7; 7 bases align to TRBD1. Germline V lookup: CDR1 MDHEN, CDR2 SYDVKM. Trimming took 6 bases from V and 6 from J; bases not matched to a gene: 14. This CDR3 is 15 amino acids long. The CDR3 coding sequence is TGTGCCAGCAGGATTGCCCGGGACAGAAGGGGCGAGCAGTACTTC. Translated, it gives CASRIARDRRGEQYF.

This chain uses TRBV7-9 with TRBJ2-1; 7 nucleotides align to TRBD2. J lost 2 bases, V lost 11 bases, and 18 bases had no gene match. The CDR3 consists of 17 residues. Germline assignment: CDR1 SEHNR and CDR2 FQNEAQ (reference sequence). The CDR3 DNA reads as TGTGCCTGTCCCGGCGGGAGTTGGGCTTTAGCCTACAATGAGCAGTTCTTC. This sequence encodes CACPGGSWALAYNEQFF.

Points on this clone: A read error may produce the germline difference seen at one junction end. This rearrangement joins TRBV30 to TRBJ2-2, with 7 bases identical to TRBD2. Germline values: CDR1 GTSNPN, CDR2 SVGIG (reference sequence). The CDR3 totals 15 residues. This CDR3 is CAWRPGGSGTGELLF. CDR3 sequence (DNA): TGTGCCTGGAGACCCGGCGGGAGTGGCACCGGGGAGCTGCTTTTT.

The chain employs TRBV6-5 and TRBJ2-7, with 7 nucleotides matching TRBD2. With V trimmed by 2 bases and J by 7 bases, 14 bases remained unmatched. Germline lookup yields CDR1 MNHEY and CDR2 SVGAGI. CDR3 length: 16 amino acids. CDR3 in DNA: TGTGCCAGCAGTTACATTTGGGGGACTACCTTAGGTGAGCAGTACTTC. Amino acid sequence: CASSYIWGTTLGEQYF.

This clone was observed a handful of times. V usage is TRBV11-2 and J usage is TRBJ2-3, with D hard to call. In germline, CDR1 is SGHAT, CDR2 FQNNGV. Trimming removed 0 bases at V and 0 bases at J, with 10 bases between. CDR3 length equals 16 residues. The CDR3 DNA sequence: TGTGCCAGCAGCTTAGAGAGTAGTTTAAGCACAGATACGCAGTATTTT. Amino acids: CASSLESSLSTDTQYF.

This chain connects TRBV10-1 to TRBJ1-5; 7 nucleotides agree with TRBD1. Germline V gives CDR1 WNHNN, CDR2 SYGVQD (reference sequence). This CDR3 has 13 residues. V was pared by 6 bases and J by 9 bases, with 8 bases of the junction left unmatched. The DNA of the CDR3 is TGCGCCAGCAGCCCTGACAGGGTTCCGCCCCAGCATTTT. It codes for CASSPDRVPPQHF.

V usage is TRBV25-1 and J usage is TRBJ2-1; TRBD2 matches 14 bases. CDR1 and CDR2 (germline): MGHDK, SYGVNS. The V and J ends lost 4 bases and 5 bases, in that order; junction bases with no gene match: 10. The CDR3 sequence is 18 residues long. The CDR3 DNA sequence: TGTGCCAGCAGTGGGGGACTAGCGGGAGAATTCCCCCACAATGAGCAGTTCTTC. Translation: CASSGGLAGEFPHNEQFF.

The genes are TRBV6-1 and TRBJ2-7; the match to TRBD2 covers 11 bases. V lost 1 base and J lost 4; bases outside the gene matches: 3. The CDR3 extends over 15 amino acids. Germline V gene sequence: CDR1 MNHNS, CDR2 SASEGT. CDR3 DNA: TGTGCCAGCAGTGAAGTAGCGGGAGGGCCGTACGAGCAGTACTTC. Amino acid sequence: CASSEVAGGPYEQYF.

This chain links TRBV7-9 with TRBJ1-3; possibly TRBD1 for D (6 bases). This CDR3 contains 16 residues. Trimming removed 6 bases from V and 2 bases from J, with 17 bases in between. Germline CDR1 is SEHNR and CDR2 is FQNEAQ (reference sequence). In nucleotides, the CDR3 is TGTGCCAGCAGTACACGGGGGGCGCAGGCTGGAAACACCATATATTTT. Its protein product is CASSTRGAQAGNTIYF. The entire variable domain, with the rest obtained from reference TRBV7-9 and TRBJ1-3, is as follows: DTGVSQNPRHKITKRGQNVTFRCDPISEHNRLYWYRQTLGQGPEFLTYFQNEAQLEKSRLLSDRFSAERPKGSFSTLEIQRTEQGDSAMYLCASSTRGAQAGNTIYFGEGSWLTVV.

This chain links TRBV19 with TRBJ1-1; 10 bases are shared with TRBD1. After removal of 7 bases from V and 1 base from J, the junction contained 3 bases not matched to a gene. The CDR3 runs 14 residues. Germline CDR1 reads LNHDA; CDR2 reads SQIVND (reference sequence). In nucleotides, the CDR3 is TGTGCCAGTACCTGGGACAGGGGGAACACTGAAGCTTTCTTT. Protein: CASTWDRGNTEAFF.

The chain combines TRBV27 with TRBJ2-7, with 7 bases aligning to TRBD2. The V and J ends lost 2 bases and 2 bases, in that order; junction bases with no gene match: 3. There are 14 residues in the CDR3. CDR1 and CDR2 (germline): MNHEY, SMNVEV (reference sequence). For the CDR3, the DNA is TGTGCCAGCAGTTTAAAGGGGACTACCTACGAGCAGTACTTC. Translation gives CASSLKGTTYEQYF.

The chain couples TRBV4-1 to TRBJ2-7; 9 bases line up with TRBD1. The CDR3 runs 17 residues. CDR1 is MGHRA, CDR2 YSYEKL, per germline. Trimming at V came to 2 bases and at J to 8 bases, leaving 16 bases not matched to a gene. The CDR3 region has the DNA TGCGCCAGCAGCCAAAGGGCCGCGAGGGACAGGGACTTCAAGCAGTACTTC. As protein: CASSQRAARDRDFKQYF.

This rearrangement joins TRBV19 to TRBJ2-2, with D maybe TRBD2 (6 bases). The V and J ends lost 1 base and 4 bases respectively, with 13 bases between them. Germline V lookup: CDR1 LNHDA, CDR2 SQIVND (reference sequence). CDR3 length equals 16 residues. Here the CDR3 DNA reads TGTGCCAGTAGTATAGTCGGCGGGGCGGTCACCGGGGAGCTGTTTTTT. Encoded protein: CASSIVGGAVTGELFF.